What follows describes a single T cell receptor beta chain. The antigen this receptor binds is unknown. Per-base quality was not reported, and no clone a single base away is much larger than it. This sample is drawn from a study of blood T cell repertoires in COVID-19 (dated by TCRdb to about 2020). Broadly, across the study: The collaborator samples originated in the United States, Italy and Spain and spanned the acute and convalescent phases of COVID-19. A freely available public database, intended as a resource for researchers studying the immune response to SARS-CoV-2, is where the repertoires were released. Deeply sampled blood TCRbeta repertoires from subjects exposed to, actively infected with, or recovered from COVID-19 were included in the dataset. The samples were drawn from two sources: the first 160 participants of the ongoing ImmuneRACE study, and 950 to 1,500 subjects contributed by 6 global collaborators. Where HLA class I and class II types were available, the types were taken from metadata supplied by the sample provider, not from assay-based typing. Nearly every sample came with metadata listing a de-identified subject ID, COVID-19 status, age in years and sex. The material from the prospective study consisted of cDNA or gDNA derived from T cells, B-cell-depleted T cells, or PBMCs.

Summary of the overall study and its limitations: How much clinical and demographic metadata was included differed by source and by participant, and the metadata was provided uncurated.

In the prospective study, participants were roughly 18 to 100 years old, resided in 25 or so geographic areas of the United States, and were enrolled through a virtual design. In the prospective study, participants were assigned to cohorts based on the clinical history participants reported in a screening survey and a study questionnaire. ImmuneRACE Cohort 3 recovered participants were defined by two consecutive negative NP/OP PCR tests, healthcare professional clearance, or symptom resolution. Each participant in the prospective study had whole blood, serum and a nasopharyngeal or oropharyngeal swab collected by mobile phlebotomists. Prospective study participants could optionally give additional blood draws and questionnaires over an approximately 2-month period. Before DNA extraction, prospective study blood samples were shipped either frozen or at room temperature. From the germline V gene, CDR1 is SGHRS and CDR2 is YFSETQ. Clipping removes 2 bases from V and 5 bases from J, with 16 as the unmatched junction base count. From its cysteine to its phenylalanine, the CDR3 spans 18 amino acids. Only the CDR3 DNA is retained, 54 bases long and in frame from the first base.

The immunoSEQ Assay, a bias-controlled multiplex PCR, was used to amplify TCRbeta CDR3 regions from genomic DNA. The published analysis was carried out like this. Nucleated cell counts per sample were estimated from amplification of reference gene primers within the assay. To quantify the absolute abundance of each unique TCRbeta CDR3 rearrangement, sequence reads were collapsed and filtered. For each sample, productive Simpson clonality was calculated as the square root of Simpson's diversity index across productive rearrangements. TCRdb carries this immuneACCESS record with in-frame sequences only. Its versions omit some clonotypes, under half of them owing to an unresolved V gene in the studies checked, with the rest unexplained. The V and J calls and clone size come from that table; D and trimming were worked out from the DNA. The sample yields roughly 370,000 clones; 85% to 90% were counted once. Together, the top ten hold around 9.3% of the sample.

The clonotype comes from a woman between 50 and 59 years old who had recovered from COVID-19. Sequencing was done on a sample of PBMCs or T cells enriched from blood (not recorded which). This receptor chain uses TRBV5-1 and TRBJ2-5, with 9 central nucleotides matching TRBD1. The nucleotide sequence is TGCGCCAGCAGCTTACATTTAGTGGTGGACAGGGGAGTGGAGACCCAGTACTTC. Translation gives CASSLHLVVDRGVETQYF.